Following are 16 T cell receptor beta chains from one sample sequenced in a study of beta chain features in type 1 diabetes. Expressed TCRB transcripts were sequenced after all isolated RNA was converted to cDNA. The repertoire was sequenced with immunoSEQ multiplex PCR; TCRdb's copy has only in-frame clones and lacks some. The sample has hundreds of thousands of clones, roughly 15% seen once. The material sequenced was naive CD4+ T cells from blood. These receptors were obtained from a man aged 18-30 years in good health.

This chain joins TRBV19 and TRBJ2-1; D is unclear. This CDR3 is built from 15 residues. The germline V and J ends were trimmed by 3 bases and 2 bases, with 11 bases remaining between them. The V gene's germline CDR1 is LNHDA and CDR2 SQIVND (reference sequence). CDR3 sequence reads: CASSIIEVPYNEQFF. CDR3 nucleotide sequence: TGTGCCAGTAGTATTATAGAAGTCCCCTACAATGAGCAGTTCTTC.

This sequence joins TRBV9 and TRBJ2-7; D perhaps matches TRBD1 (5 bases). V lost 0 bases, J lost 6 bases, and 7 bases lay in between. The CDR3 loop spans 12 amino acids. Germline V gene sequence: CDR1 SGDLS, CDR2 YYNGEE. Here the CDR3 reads CASSVERGEQYF. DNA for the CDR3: TGTGCCAGCAGCGTAGAAAGGGGCGAGCAGTACTTC.

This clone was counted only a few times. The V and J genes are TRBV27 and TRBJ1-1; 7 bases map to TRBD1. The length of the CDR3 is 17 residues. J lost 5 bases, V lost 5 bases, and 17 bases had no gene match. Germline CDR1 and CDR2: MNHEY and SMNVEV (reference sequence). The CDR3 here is CASSPHRGRLLATEAFF. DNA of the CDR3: TGTGCCAGCAGTCCCCACAGGGGTCGCCTGTTAGCTACTGAAGCTTTCTTT.

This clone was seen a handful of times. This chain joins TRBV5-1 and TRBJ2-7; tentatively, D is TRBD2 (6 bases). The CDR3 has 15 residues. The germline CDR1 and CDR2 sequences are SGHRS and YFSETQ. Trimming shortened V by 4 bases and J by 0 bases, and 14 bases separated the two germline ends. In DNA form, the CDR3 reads TGCGCCAGCAGCCTGGGCGGAGGGGACTCCTACGAGCAGTACTTC. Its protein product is CASSLGGGDSYEQYF.

CDR3 in DNA: TGCGCCAGCAGTGAGTGGGGCGGGGTTCTCTCTTACGAGCAGTACTTC. It specifies CASSEWGGVLSYEQYF. This chain connects TRBV10-2 to TRBJ2-7; weak D call: TRBD2 (6 bases). Trimming removed 1 base at V and 4 bases at J, with 17 bases between. Germline CDR1 reads WSHSY; CDR2 reads SAAADI. The CDR3 contains 16 residues.

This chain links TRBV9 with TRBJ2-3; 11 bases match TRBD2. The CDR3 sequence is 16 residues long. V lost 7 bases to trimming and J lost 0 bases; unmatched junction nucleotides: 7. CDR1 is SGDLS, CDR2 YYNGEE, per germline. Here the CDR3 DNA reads TGTGCCAGCGCACAGACTAGCGGGGCTAGCACAGATACGCAGTATTTT. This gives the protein CASAQTSGASTDTQYF.

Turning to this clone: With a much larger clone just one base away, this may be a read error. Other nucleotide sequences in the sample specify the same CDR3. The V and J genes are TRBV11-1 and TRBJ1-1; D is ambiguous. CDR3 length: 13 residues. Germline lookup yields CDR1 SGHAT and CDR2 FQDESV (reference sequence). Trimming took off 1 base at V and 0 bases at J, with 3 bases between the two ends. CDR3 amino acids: CASSLGLNTEAFF. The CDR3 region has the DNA TGTGCCAGCAGCTTAGGGTTGAACACTGAAGCTTTCTTT.

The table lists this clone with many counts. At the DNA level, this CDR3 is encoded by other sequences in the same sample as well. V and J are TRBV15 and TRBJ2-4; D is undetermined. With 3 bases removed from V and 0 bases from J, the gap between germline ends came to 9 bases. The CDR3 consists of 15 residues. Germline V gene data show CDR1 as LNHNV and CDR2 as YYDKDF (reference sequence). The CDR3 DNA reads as TGTGCCACCAGCAGGTTCAGTCTAGCCAAAAACATTCAGTACTTC. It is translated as CATSRFSLAKNIQYF.

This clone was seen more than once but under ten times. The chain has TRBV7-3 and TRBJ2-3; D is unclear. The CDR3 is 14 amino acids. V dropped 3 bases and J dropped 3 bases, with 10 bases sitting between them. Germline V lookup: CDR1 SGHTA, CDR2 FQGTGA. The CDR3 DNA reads TGTGCCAGCAGCTTGCGCCTGGAGACAGATACGCAGTATTTT. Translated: CASSLRLETDTQYF.

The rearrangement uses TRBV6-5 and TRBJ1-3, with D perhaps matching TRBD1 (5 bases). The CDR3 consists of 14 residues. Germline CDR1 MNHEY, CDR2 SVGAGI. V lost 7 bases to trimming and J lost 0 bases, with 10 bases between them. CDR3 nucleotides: TGTGCCAGCACCAGGGACCTCTCTGGAAACACCATATATTTT. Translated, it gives CASTRDLSGNTIYF.

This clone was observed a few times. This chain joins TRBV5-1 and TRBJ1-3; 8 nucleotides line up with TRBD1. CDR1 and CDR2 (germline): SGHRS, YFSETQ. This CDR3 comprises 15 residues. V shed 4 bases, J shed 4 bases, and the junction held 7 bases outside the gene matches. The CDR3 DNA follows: TGCGCCAGCAGCGATGGACAGGGAAGAGGAAACACCATATATTTT. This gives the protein CASSDGQGRGNTIYF. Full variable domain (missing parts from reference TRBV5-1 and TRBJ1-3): KAGVTQTPRYLIKTRGQQVTLSCSPISGHRSVSWYQQTPGQGLQFLFEYFSETQRNKGNFPGRFSGRQFSNSRSEMNVSTLELGDSALYLCASSDGQGRGNTIYFGEGSWLTVV.

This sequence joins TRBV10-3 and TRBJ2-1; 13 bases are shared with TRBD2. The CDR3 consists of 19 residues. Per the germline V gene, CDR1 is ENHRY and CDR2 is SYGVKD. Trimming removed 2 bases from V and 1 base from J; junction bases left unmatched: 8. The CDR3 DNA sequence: TGTGCCATCAGTGAGCCCGGACTAGCGGGGGCCAGGTCCTACAATGAGCAGTTCTTC. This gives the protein CAISEPGLAGARSYNEQFF.

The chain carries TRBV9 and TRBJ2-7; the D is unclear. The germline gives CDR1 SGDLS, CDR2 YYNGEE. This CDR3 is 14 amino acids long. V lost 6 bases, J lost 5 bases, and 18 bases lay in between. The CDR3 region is CASTAGSANDEQYF. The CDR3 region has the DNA TGTGCCAGCACCGCCGGGTCGGCGAACGACGAGCAGTACTTC.

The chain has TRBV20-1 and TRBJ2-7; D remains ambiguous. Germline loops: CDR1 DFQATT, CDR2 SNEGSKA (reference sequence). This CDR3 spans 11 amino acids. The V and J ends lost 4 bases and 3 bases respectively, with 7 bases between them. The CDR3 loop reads CSATWLYEQYF. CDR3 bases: TGCAGTGCTACTTGGCTCTACGAGCAGTACTTC.

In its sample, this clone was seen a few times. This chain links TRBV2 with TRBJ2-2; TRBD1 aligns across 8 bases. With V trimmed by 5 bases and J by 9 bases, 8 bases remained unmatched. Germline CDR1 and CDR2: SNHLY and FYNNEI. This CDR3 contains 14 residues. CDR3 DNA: TGTGCCAGCAGTCCAGGGGGCGCTTCCCGGGAGCTGTTTTTT. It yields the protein CASSPGGASRELFF.

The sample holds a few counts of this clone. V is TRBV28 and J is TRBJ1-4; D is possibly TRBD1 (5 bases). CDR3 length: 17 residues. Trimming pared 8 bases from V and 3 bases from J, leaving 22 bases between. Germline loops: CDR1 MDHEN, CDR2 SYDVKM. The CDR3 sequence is CASESPRGRGSNEKLFF. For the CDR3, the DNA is TGTGCCAGCGAATCCCCGAGGGGCCGAGGATCTAATGAAAAACTGTTTTTT.